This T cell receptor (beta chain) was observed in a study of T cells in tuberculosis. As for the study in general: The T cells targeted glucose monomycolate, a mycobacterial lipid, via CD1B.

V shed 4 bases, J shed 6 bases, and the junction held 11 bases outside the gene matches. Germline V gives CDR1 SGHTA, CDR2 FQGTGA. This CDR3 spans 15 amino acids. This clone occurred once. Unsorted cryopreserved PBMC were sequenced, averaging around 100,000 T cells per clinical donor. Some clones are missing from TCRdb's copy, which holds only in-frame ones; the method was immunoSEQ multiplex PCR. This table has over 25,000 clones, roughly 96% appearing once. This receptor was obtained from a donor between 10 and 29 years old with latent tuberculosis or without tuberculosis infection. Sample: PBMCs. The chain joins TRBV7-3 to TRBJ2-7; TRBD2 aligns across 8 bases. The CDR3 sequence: CASSSTGGPQGEQYF. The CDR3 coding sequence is TGTGCCAGCAGCTCCACGGGGGGGCCCCAGGGCGAGCAGTACTTC.